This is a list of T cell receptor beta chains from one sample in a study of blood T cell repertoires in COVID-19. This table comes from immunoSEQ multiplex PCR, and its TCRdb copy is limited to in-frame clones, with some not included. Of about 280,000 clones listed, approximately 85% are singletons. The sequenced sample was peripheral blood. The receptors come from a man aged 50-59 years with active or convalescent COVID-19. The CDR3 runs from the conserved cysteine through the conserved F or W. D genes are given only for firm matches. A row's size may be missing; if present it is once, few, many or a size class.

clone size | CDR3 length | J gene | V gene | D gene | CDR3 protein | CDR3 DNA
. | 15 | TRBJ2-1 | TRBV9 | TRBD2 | CASSPSGGAYNEQFF | TGTGCCAGCAGCCCCAGCGGGGGAGCCTACAATGAGCAGTTCTTC
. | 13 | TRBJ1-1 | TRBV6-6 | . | CASRPRGDGEAFF | TGTGCCAGCAGGCCCCGGGGGGATGGTGAAGCTTTCTTT
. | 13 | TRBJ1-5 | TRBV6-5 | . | CASSQTGLSAQHF | TGTGCCAGCAGCCAGACGGGACTCTCGGCCCAGCATTTT
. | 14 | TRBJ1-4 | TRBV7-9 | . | CASSGGREGEKLFF | TGTGCCAGCAGTGGCGGAAGGGAGGGTGAAAAACTGTTTTTT
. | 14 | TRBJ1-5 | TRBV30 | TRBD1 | CAWSGTGGNQPQHF | TGTGCCTGGAGTGGGACAGGGGGTAATCAGCCCCAGCATTTT
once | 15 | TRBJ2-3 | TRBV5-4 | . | CASSLGLAFTDTQYF | TGTGCCAGCAGCTTGGGACTTGCCTTCACAGATACGCAGTATTTT
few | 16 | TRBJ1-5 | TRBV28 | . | CASSSFVGKSYQPQHF | TGTGCCAGCAGTTCCTTTGTCGGGAAGAGTTATCAGCCCCAGCATTTT
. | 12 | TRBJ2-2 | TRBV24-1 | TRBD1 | CATGQGTGELFF | TGTGCCACCGGACAGGGGACCGGGGAGCTGTTTTTT
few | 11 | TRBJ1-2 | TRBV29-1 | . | CSVRGAEGYTF | TGCAGCGTTCGGGGGGCCGAGGGCTACACCTTC
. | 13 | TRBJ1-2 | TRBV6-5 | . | CASSPRGNYGYTF | TGTGCCAGCAGTCCCCGGGGGAACTATGGCTACACCTTC
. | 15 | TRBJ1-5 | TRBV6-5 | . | CASSPKDSLRQPQHF | TGTGCCAGCAGTCCTAAGGACAGCCTACGTCAGCCCCAGCATTTT
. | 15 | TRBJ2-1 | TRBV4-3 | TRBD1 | CASSPHPGGSNEQFF | TGCGCCAGCAGCCCTCACCCAGGGGGAAGCAATGAGCAGTTCTTC
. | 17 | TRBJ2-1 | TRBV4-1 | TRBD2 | CASSQDEGLAGYNEQFF | TGCGCCAGCAGCCAAGATGAGGGACTAGCGGGGTACAATGAGCAGTTCTTC
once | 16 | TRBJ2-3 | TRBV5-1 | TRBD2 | CASSFSSGSITDTQYF | TGCGCCAGCAGCTTCTCTAGCGGGAGTATCACAGATACGCAGTATTTT
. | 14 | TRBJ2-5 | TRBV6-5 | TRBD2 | CASSYSASGETQYF | TGTGCCAGCAGTTACTCGGCTAGCGGAGAGACCCAGTACTTC
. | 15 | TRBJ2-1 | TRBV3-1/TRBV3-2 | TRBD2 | CASSQELAGGPGQFF | TGTGCCAGCAGCCAAGAGCTAGCGGGAGGGCCAGGGCAGTTCTTC
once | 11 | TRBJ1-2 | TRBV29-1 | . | CSVEGRHGYTF | TGCAGCGTTGAAGGGAGGCATGGCTACACCTTC
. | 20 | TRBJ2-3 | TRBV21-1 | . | CASSKSREGYPNGSTDTQYF | TGTGCCAGCAGCAAATCAAGGGAGGGGTATCCGAACGGAAGCACAGATACGCAGTATTTT